The entry below gives a single T cell receptor (beta chain) sequence along with its context. Survey-level immunoSEQ sequencing profiled the TCR beta repertoire. Assay: immunoSEQ multiplex PCR; the TCRdb copy retains only in-frame clones and omits some. The table records some 48,000 clones, just over 90% of them present only once. This sequence originates from a man in his forties with rheumatoid arthritis. The sample was PBMCs.

CDR3 bases: TGTGCCAGCAGTTTACAGGTAAGACGACGTTCTGGAAACACCATATATTTT. Translation: CASSLQVRRRSGNTIYF. The chain has TRBV6-4 and TRBJ1-3; TRBD1 is a possible D gene (5 bases). Between the trimmed V and J ends, which lost 5 bases and 1 base, there was a span of 18 bases. The CDR3 sequence is 17 residues long. Germline CDR1 and CDR2: MRHNA and SNTAGT.